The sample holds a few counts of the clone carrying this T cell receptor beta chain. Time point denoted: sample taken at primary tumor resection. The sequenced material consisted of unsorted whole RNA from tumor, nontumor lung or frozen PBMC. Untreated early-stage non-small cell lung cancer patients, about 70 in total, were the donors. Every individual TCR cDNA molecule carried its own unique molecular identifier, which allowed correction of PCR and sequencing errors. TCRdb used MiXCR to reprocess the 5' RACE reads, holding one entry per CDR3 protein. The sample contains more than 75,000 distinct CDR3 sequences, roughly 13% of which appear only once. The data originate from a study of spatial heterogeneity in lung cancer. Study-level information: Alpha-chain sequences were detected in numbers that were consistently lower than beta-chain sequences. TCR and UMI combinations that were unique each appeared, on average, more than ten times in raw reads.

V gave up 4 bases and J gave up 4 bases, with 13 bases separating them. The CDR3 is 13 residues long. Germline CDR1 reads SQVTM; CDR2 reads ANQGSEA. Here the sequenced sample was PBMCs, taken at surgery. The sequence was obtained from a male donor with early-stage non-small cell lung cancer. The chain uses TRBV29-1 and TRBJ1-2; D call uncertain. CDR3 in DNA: TGCAGCGTTGGGCAGGTCGGAAGCTATGGCTACACCTTC. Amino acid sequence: CSVGQVGSYGYTF.